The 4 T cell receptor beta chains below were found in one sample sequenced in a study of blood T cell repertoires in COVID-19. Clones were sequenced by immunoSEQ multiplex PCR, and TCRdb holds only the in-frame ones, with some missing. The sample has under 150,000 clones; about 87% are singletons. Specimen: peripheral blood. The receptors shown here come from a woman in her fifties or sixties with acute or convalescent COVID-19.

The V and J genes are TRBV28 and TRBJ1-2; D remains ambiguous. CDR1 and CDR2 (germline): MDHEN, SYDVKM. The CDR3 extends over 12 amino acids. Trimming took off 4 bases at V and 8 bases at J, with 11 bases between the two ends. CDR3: CASSSPAGGYTF. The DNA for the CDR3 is TGTGCCAGCAGTTCCCCCGCAGGAGGCTACACCTTC.

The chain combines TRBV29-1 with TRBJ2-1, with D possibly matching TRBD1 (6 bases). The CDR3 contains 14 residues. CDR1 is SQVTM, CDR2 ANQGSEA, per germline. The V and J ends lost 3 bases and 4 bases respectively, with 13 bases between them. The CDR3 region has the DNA TGCAGCGTTGAGATAACAGGGAGATACAATGAGCAGTTCTTC. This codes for CSVEITGRYNEQFF.

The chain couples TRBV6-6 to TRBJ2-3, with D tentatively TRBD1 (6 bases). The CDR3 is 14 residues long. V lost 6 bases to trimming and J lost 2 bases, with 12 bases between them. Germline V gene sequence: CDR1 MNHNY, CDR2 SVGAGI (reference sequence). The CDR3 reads CASRPWDTTDTQYF. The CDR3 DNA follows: TGTGCCAGCAGGCCCTGGGACACCACAGATACGCAGTATTTT.

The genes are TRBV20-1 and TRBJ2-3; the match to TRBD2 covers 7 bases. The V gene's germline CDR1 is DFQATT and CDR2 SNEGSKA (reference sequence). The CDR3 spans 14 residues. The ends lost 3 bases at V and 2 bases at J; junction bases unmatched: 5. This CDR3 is CSASGGGNTDTQYF. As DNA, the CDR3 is TGCAGTGCTAGTGGGGGGGGGAACACAGATACGCAGTATTTT.